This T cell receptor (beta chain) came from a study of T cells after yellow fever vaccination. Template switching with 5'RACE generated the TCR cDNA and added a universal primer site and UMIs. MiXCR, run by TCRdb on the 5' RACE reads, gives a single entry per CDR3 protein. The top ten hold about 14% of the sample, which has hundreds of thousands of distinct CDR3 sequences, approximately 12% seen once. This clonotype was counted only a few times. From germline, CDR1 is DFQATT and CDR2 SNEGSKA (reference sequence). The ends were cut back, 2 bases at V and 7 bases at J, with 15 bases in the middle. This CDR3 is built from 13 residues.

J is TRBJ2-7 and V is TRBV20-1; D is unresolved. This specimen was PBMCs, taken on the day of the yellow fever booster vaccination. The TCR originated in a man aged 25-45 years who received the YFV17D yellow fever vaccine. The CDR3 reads CSARFFPPKEQYF. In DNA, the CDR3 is TGCAGTGCTAGATTCTTCCCTCCGAAGGAGCAGTACTTC.